The T cell receptor beta chain under discussion was sequenced for a study of technical replicates of blood from several donors. Clones were sequenced by immunoSEQ multiplex PCR, and TCRdb holds only the in-frame ones, with some missing. The data show about 98,000 clones, approximately 95% seen once. CDR3 length equals 15 residues. Between the trimmed V and J ends, which lost 3 bases and 2 bases, there was a span of 11 bases. The V gene's germline CDR1 is SGHTA and CDR2 FQGNSA. The chain is built from TRBV7-2 and TRBJ1-5, with D possibly being TRBD1 (6 bases). The sample was T cells isolated from PBMCs. The receptor's source is a human donor in good health. The CDR3 sequence is CASSFRGVGNQPQHF. As DNA, the CDR3 is TGTGCCAGCAGCTTCAGGGGTGTAGGCAATCAGCCCCAGCATTTT.